This T cell receptor beta chain was recorded in a study of cytomegalovirus exposure and HLA in healthy donors. Primers: 60 Vbeta forward and 13 Jbeta reverse. Method: immunoSEQ multiplex PCR; TCRdb's copy keeps in-frame clones and lacks some. This sample carries 75,000 to 95,000 clones, with just over 5.5% going to the ten biggest clones. Remarks on this clone: The sample has other DNA sequences that encode this CDR3 too.

The source of this sequence is a girl aged 5-17 years in good health and CMV-seropositive. Sequenced: PBMCs.

The CDR3 DNA is TGCGCCAGCAGCTTACGACAGGGTGAAGGCTACACCTTC. This sequence encodes CASSLRQGEGYTF. J is TRBJ1-2 and V is TRBV5-1; 7 bases are a match to TRBD1. The CDR3 extends over 13 amino acids. Germline V lookup: CDR1 SGHRS, CDR2 YFSETQ. After removal of 2 bases from V and 8 bases from J, the junction contained 6 bases not matched to a gene. Full variable domain (remainder filled in from reference TRBV5-1 and TRBJ1-2): KAGVTQTPRYLIKTRGQQVTLSCSPISGHRSVSWYQQTPGQGLQFLFEYFSETQRNKGNFPGRFSGRQFSNSRSEMNVSTLELGDSALYLCASSLRQGEGYTFGSGTRLTVV.